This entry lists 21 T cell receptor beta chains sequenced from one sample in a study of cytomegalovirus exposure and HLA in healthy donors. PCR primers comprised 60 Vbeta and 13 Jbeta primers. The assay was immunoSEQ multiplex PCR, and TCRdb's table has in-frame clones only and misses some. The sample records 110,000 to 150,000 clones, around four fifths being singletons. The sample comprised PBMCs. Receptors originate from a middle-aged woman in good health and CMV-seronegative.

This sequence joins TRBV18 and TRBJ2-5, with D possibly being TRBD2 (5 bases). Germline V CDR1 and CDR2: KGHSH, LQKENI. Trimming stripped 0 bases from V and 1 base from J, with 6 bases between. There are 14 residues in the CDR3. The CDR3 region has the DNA TGTGCCAGCTCACCACCGACTACCCAAGAGACCCAGTACTTC. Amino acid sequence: CASSPPTTQETQYF.

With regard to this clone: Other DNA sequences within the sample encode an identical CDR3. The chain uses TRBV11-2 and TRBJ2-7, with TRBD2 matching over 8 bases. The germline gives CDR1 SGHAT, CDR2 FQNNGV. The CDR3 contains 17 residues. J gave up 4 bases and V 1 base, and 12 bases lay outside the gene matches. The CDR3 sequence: CASSLGPAGGLSYEQYF. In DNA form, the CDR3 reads TGTGCCAGCAGCTTAGGCCCGGCGGGAGGTCTTTCGTACGAGCAGTACTTC.

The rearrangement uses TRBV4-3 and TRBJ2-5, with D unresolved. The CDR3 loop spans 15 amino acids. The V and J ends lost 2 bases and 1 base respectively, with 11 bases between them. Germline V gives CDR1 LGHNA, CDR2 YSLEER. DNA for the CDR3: TGCGCCAGCAGCCAATCCGTTGCCAGCCAAGAGACCCAGTACTTC. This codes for CASSQSVASQETQYF.

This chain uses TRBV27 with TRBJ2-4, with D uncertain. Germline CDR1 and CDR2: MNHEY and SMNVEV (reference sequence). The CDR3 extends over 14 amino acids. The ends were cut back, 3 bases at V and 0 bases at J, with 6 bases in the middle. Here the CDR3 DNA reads TGTGCCAGCAGTTTCGAGCTAGCCAAAAACATTCAGTACTTC. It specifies CASSFELAKNIQYF.

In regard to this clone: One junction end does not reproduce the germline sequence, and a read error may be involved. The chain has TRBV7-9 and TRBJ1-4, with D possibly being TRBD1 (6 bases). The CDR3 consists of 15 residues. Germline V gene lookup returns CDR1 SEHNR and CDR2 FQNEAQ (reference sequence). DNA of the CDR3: TGTTCCAGCAGCTTAGTAGGCAGGGGTGGTGAAAAACTGTTTTTT. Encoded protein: CSSSLVGRGGEKLFF.

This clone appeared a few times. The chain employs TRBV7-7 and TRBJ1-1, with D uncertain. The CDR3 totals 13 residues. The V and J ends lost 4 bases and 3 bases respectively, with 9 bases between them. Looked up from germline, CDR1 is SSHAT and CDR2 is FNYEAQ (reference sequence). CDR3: CASSSRADTEAFF. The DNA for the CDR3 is TGTGCCAGCAGCTCACGAGCGGACACTGAAGCTTTCTTT.

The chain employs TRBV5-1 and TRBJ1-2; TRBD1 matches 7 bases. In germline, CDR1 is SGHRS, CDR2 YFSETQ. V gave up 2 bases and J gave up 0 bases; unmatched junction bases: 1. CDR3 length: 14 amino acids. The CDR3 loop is CASSLQGTNYGYTF. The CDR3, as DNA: TGCGCCAGCAGCTTACAGGGGACTAACTATGGCTACACCTTC.

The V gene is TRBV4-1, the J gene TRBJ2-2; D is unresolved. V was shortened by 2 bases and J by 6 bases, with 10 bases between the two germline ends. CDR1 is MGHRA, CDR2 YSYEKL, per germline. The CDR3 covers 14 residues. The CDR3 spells CASSQLYRPGELFF. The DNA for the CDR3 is TGCGCCAGCAGCCAATTGTACAGACCCGGGGAGCTGTTTTTT.

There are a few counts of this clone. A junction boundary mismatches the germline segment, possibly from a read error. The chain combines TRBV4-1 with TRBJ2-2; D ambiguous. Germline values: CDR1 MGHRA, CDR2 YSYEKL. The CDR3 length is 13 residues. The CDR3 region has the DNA TGCGCCAGCAGTCAAGACGCGGTGCCCGAGCTGTTTTTT. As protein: CASSQDAVPELFF.

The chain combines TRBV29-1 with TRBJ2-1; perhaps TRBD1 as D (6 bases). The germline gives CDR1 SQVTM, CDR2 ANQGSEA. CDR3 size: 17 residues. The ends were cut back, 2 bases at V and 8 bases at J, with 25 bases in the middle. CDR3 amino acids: CSVEKLGTGYSGDEQFF. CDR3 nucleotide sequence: TGCAGCGTTGAAAAGTTGGGAACAGGGTATAGTGGGGATGAGCAGTTCTTC.

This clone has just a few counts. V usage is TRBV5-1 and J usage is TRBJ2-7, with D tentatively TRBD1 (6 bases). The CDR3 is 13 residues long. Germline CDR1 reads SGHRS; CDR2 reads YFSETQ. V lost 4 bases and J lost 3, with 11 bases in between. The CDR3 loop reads CASSADRLYEQYF. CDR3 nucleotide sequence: TGCGCCAGCAGCGCAGACAGGCTCTACGAGCAGTACTTC.

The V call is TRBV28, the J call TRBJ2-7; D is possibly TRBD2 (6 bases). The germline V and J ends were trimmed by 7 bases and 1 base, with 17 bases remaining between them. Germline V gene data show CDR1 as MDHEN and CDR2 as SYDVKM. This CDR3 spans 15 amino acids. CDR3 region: CASTTGRLRSYEQYF. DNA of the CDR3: TGTGCCAGCACCACCGGGAGACTTCGTTCCTACGAGCAGTACTTC. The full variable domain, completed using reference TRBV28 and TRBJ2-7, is DVKVTQSSRYLVKRTGEKVFLECVQDMDHENMFWYRQDPGLGLRLIYFSYDVKMKEKGDIPEGYSVSREKKERFSLILESASTNQTSMYLCASTTGRLRSYEQYFGPGTRLTVT.

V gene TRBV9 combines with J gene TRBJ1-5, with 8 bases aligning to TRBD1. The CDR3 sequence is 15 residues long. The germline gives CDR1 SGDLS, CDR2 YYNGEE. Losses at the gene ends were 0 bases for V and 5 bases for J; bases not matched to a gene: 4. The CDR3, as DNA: TGTGCCAGCAGCGTAGCGGCAGGGGGCGATCAGCCCCAGCATTTT. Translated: CASSVAAGGDQPQHF.

The CDR3 spells CASSETGSRNEQFF. The CDR3 nucleotides read TGTGCCAGCAGTGAAACGGGTAGTAGGAATGAGCAGTTCTTC. The chain joins TRBV25-1 to TRBJ2-1; no reliable D call. Trimming took 2 bases from V and 7 from J, leaving 12 bases between them. CDR3 length: 14 amino acids. Germline V CDR1 and CDR2: MGHDK, SYGVNS.

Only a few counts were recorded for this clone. The CDR3 region has the DNA TGTGCCAGCAGCTTAGATCTAGCGGGAGAATCAGATACGCAGTATTTT. Translating it yields CASSLDLAGESDTQYF. V usage is TRBV7-9 and J usage is TRBJ2-3; 10 nucleotides agree with TRBD2. The germline V gene has CDR1 SEHNR and CDR2 FQNEAQ (reference sequence). V was pared by 1 base and J by 4 bases, with 5 bases of the junction left unmatched. The CDR3 is made up of 16 amino acids.

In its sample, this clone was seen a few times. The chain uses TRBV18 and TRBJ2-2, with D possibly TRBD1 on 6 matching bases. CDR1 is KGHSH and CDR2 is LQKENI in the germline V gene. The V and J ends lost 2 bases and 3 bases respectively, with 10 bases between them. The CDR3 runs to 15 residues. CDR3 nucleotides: TGTGCCAGCTCACCAATCGAGGGGGACACCGGGGAGCTGTTTTTT. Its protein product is CASSPIEGDTGELFF.

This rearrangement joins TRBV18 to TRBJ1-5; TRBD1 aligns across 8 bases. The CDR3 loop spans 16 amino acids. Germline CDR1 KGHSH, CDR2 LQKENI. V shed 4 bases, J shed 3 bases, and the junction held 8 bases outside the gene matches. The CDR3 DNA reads TGTGCCAGCTCACTCTCCCTGGACAGGGCCAATCAGCCCCAGCATTTT. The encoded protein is CASSLSLDRANQPQHF.

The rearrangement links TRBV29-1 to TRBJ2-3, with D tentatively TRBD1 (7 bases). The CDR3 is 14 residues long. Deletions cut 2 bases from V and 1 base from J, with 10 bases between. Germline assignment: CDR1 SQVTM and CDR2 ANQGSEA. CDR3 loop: CSVEQGGRTDTQYF. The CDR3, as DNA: TGCAGCGTTGAACAGGGGGGCCGCACAGATACGCAGTATTTT.

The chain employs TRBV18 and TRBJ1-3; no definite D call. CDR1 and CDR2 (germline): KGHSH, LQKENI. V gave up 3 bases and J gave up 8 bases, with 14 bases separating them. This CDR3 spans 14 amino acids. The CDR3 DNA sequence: TGTGCCAGCTCACCTCTAGAAGCTCTTGACACCATATATTTT. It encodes CASSPLEALDTIYF.

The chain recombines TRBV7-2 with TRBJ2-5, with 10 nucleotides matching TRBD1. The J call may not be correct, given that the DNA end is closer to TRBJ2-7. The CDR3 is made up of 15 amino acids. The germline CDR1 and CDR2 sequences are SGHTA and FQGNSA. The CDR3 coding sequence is TGTGCCAGCAGTCAGGGACAGGGGTTCAGGTACGAGCAGTACTTC. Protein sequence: CASSQGQGFRYEQYF.

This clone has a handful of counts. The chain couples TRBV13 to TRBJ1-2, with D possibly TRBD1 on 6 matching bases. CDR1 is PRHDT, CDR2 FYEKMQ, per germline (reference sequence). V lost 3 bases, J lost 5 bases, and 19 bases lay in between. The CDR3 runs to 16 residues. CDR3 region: CASSLRSGWQGYGYTF. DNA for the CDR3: TGTGCCAGCAGCTTGAGGTCGGGTTGGCAGGGGTATGGCTACACCTTC. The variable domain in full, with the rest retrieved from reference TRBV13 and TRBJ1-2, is AAGVIQSPRHLIKEKRETATLKCYPIPRHDTVYWYQQGPGQDPQFLISFYEKMQSDKGSIPDRFSAQQFSDYHSELNMSSLELGDSALYFCASSLRSGWQGYGYTFGSGTRLTVV.